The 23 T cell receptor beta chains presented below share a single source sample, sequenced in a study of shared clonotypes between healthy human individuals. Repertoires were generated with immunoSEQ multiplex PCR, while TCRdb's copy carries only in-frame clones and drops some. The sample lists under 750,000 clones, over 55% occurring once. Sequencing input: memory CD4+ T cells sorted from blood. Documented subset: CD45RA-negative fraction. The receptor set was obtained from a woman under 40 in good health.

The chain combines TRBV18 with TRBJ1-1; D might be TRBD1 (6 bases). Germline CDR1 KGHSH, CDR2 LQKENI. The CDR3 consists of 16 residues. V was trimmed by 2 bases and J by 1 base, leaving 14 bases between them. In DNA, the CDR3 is TGTGCCAGCTCACCATTCACAGGGAACGAGAACACTGAAGCTTTCTTT. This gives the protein CASSPFTGNENTEAFF.

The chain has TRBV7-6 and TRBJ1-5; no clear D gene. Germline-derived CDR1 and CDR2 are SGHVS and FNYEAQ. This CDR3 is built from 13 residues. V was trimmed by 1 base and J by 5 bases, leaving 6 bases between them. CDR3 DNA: TGTGCCAGCAGCTTAGTCCTTGATCAGCCCCAGCATTTT. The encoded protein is CASSLVLDQPQHF.

The CDR3 nucleotides are TGTGCCAGCAGCATGACAATCCAGACAGGGGGGGAGAGGTTCTATGGCTACACCTTC. It yields the protein CASSMTIQTGGERFYGYTF. The chain uses TRBV21-1 and TRBJ1-2; TRBD1, as called in the table, went unchecked against the DNA. TRBV21-1 represents a pseudogene. The CDR3 spans 19 residues.

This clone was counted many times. The CDR3 DNA follows: TGTGCCAGTAGTAAACTCTCAGAGGGGGGAGCTGAAGCTTTCTTT. This sequence encodes CASSKLSEGGAEAFF. The chain carries TRBV19 and TRBJ1-1; the D gene is possibly TRBD1 (6 bases). The CDR3 spans 15 residues. With 4 bases removed from V and 6 bases from J, the gap between germline ends came to 18 bases. From germline, CDR1 is LNHDA and CDR2 SQIVND (reference sequence). The full variable domain, rest sourced from reference TRBV19 and TRBJ1-1, is DGGITQSPKYLFRKEGQNVTLSCEQNLNHDAMYWYRQDPGQGLRLIYYSQIVNDFQKGDIAEGYSVSREKKESFPLTVTSAQKNPTAFYLCASSKLSEGGAEAFFGQGTRLTVV.

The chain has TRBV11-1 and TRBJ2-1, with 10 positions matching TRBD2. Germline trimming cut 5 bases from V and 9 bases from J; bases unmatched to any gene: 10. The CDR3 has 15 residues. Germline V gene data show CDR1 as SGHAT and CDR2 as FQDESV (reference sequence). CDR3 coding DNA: TGTGCCAGCAGCCCCGGCCAGCGGGAGGGCAGTGAGCAGTTCTTC. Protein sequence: CASSPGQREGSEQFF. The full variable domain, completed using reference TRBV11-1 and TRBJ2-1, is EAEVAQSPRYKITEKSQAVAFWCDPISGHATLYWYRQILGQGPELLVQFQDESVVDDSQLPKDRFSAERLKGVDSTLKIQPAELGDSAMYLCASSPGQREGSEQFFGPGTRLTVL.

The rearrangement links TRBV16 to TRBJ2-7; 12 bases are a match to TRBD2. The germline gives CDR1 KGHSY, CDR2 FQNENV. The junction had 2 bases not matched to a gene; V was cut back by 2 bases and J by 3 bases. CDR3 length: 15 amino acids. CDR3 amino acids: CASSQRTSGNYEQYF. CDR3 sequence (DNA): TGTGCCAGCAGCCAACGGACTAGCGGGAACTACGAGCAGTACTTC.

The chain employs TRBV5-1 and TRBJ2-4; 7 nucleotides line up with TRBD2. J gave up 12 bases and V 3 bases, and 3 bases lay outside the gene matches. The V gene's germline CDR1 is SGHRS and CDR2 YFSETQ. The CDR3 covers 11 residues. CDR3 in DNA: TGCGCCAGCAGCTGGGGGGGAGCTCAGTACTTC. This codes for CASSWGGAQYF.

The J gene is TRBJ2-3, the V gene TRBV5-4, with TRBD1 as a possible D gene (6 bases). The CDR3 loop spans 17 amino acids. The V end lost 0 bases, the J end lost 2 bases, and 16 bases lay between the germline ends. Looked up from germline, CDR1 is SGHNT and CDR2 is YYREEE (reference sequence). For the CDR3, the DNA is TGTGCCAGCAGCTTGGCCCCCAACAGGGCTCACACAGATACGCAGTATTTT. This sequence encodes CASSLAPNRAHTDTQYF.

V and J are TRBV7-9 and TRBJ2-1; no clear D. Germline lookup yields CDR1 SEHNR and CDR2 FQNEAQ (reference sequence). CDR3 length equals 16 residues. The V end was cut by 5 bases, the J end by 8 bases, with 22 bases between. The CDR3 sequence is CASSLFLSSDRYEQFF. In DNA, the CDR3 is TGTGCCAGCAGCCTCTTTTTATCCTCGGATCGCTATGAGCAGTTCTTC.

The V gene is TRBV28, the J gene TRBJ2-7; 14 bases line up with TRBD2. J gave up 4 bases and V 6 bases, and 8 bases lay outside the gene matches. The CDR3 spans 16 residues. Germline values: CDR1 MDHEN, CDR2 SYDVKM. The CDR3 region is CASSYSGTSGSYEQYF. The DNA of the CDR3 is TGTGCCAGCAGCTACTCTGGGACTAGCGGGAGTTACGAGCAGTACTTC.

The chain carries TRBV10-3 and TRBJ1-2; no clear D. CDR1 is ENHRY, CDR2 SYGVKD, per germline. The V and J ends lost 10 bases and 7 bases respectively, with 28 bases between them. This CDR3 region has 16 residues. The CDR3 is CATSISSGVAHIGYTF. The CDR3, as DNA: TGTGCCACCTCAATCAGCAGTGGGGTAGCCCATATTGGCTACACCTTC.

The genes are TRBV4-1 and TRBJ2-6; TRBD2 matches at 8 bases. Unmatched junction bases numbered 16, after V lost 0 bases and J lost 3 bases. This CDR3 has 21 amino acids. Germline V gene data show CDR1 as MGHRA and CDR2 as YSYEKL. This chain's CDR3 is CASSQDDSLAGFLFGANVLTF. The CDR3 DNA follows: TGCGCCAGCAGCCAAGACGACTCCTTAGCGGGATTTCTTTTTGGGGCCAACGTCCTGACTTTC.

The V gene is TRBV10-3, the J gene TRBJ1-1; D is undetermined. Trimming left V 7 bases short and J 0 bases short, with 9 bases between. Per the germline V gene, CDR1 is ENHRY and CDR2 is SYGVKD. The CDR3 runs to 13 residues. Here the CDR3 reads CAITWDLNTEAFF. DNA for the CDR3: TGTGCCATCACCTGGGATTTGAACACTGAAGCTTTCTTT.

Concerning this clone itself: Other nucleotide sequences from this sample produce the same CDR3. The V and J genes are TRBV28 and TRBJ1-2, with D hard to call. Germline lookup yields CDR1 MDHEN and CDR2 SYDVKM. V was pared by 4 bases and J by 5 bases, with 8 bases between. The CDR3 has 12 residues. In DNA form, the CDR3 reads TGTGCCAGCAGTTCATCGCGATATGGCTACACCTTC. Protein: CASSSSRYGYTF.

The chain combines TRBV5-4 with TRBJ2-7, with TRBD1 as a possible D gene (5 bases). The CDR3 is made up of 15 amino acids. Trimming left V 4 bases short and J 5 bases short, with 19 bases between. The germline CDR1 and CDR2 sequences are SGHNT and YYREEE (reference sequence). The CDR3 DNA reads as TGTGCCAGCAGCGCCCCAGGGAAGAGGCAGGACGAGCAGTACTTC. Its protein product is CASSAPGKRQDEQYF.

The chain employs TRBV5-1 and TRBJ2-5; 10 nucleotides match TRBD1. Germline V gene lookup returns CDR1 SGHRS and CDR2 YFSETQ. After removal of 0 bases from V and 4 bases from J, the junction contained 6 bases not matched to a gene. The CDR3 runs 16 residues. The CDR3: CASSLGQGARAETQYF. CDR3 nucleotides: TGCGCCAGCAGCTTGGGACAGGGGGCGCGAGCAGAGACCCAGTACTTC.

CDR3 sequence (DNA): TGTGCCAGCAACCAGGGCGGAAGCTCTGGGGCCAACGTCCTGACTTTC. Amino acid sequence: CASNQGGSSGANVLTF. The chain combines TRBV25-1 with TRBJ2-6; TRBD1 might be the D (5 bases). Germline CDR1 MGHDK, CDR2 SYGVNS. The length of the CDR3 is 16 residues. V lost 7 bases and J lost 0, with 13 bases in between.

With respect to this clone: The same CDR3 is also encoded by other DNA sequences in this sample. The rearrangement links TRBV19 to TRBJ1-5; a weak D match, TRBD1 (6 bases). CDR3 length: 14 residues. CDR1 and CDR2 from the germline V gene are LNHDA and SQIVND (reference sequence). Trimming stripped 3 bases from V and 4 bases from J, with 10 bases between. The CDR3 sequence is CASSIWGANQPQHF. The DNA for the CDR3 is TGTGCCAGTAGTATTTGGGGGGCGAATCAGCCCCAGCATTTT.

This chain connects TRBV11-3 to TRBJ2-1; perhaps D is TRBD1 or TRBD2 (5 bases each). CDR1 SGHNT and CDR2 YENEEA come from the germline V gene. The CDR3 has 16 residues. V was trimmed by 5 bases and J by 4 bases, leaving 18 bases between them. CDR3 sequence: CASSIIPGPNYNEQFF. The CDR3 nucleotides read TGTGCCAGCAGCATCATTCCGGGACCGAATTACAATGAGCAGTTCTTC.

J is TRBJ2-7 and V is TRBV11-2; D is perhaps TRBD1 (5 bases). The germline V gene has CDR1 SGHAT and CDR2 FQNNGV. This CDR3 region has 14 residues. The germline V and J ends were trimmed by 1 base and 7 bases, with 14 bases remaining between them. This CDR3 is CASSLGGGSWEQYF. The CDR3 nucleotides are TGTGCCAGCAGCTTAGGGGGCGGCTCGTGGGAGCAGTACTTC.

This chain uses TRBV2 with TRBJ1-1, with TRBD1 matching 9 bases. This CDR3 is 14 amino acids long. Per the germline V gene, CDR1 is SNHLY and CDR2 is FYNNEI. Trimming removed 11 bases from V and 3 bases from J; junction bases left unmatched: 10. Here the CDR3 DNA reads TGTGCCGGTCGGACAGGGGAAGGATACACTGAAGCTTTCTTT. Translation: CAGRTGEGYTEAFF.

CDR3 amino acids: CASGATGGNQPQHF. DNA of the CDR3: TGTGCCAGCGGAGCTACAGGGGGAAATCAGCCCCAGCATTTT. The genes are TRBV2 and TRBJ1-5; 8 bases map to TRBD1. V gave up 8 bases and J gave up 4 bases; unmatched junction bases: 7. CDR1 is SNHLY, CDR2 FYNNEI, per germline. The CDR3 has 14 amino acids.

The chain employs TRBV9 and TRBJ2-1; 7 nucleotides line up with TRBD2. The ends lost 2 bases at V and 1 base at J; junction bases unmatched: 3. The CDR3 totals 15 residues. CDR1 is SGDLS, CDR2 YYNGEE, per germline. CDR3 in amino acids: CASSVTSESYNEQFF. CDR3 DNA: TGTGCCAGCAGCGTTACTAGCGAATCCTACAATGAGCAGTTCTTC.